Listed here are 6 T cell receptor beta chains from one sample, sequenced in a study of response to subunit inactivated influenza vaccine. TCRdb re-analysed the RT-PCR reads in MiXCR, keeping a single row per CDR3 protein. The sample has about 780,000 distinct CDR3 sequences, under 20% seen once. Material: PBMCs from blood, obtained roughly 5 days after vaccination. These receptors came from a man aged 45 to 65 who received an inactivated influenza vaccine.

This clonotype was recorded a few times. The V call is TRBV5-1, the J call TRBJ1-3; no firm D call. This CDR3 comprises 13 residues. Germline V lookup: CDR1 SGHRS, CDR2 YFSETQ. V was clipped by 0 bases and J by 8 bases, with 9 bases between them. The CDR3 loop is CASSLETGDTIYF. DNA for the CDR3: TGCGCCAGCAGCTTGGAGACGGGAGACACCATATATTTT.

This clonotype was seen a few times. V usage is TRBV21-1 and J usage is TRBJ2-4; the table names TRBD1, a call not compared with the DNA. TRBV21-1 is termed a pseudogene. There are 15 residues in the CDR3. The CDR3 here is CASSEDGTFKNIQYF. The CDR3 coding sequence is TGTGCCAGCAGTGAGGACGGGACCTTCAAAAACATTCAGTACTTC.

This clonotype appeared a few times. The V and J genes are TRBV28 and TRBJ2-3, with a weak D call TRBD1 (6 bases). Germline V CDR1 and CDR2: MDHEN, SYDVKM. Trimming shortened V by 6 bases and J by 8 bases, and 18 bases separated the two germline ends. The CDR3 extends over 14 amino acids. This CDR3 is CASSPNRVEFTQYF. Here the CDR3 DNA reads TGTGCCAGCAGCCCCAACAGGGTTGAGTTTACGCAGTATTTT.

CDR3 sequence (DNA): TGCAGCGTTGATGATCCAATTGGCTACACCTTC. Amino acid sequence: CSVDDPIGYTF. The rearrangement uses TRBV29-1 and TRBJ1-2; D remains unclear. The CDR3 contains 11 residues. V was shortened by 3 bases and J by 7 bases, with 9 bases between the two germline ends. In germline, CDR1 is SQVTM, CDR2 ANQGSEA.

This sequence joins TRBV4-3 and TRBJ1-6; no clear D gene. Per the germline V gene, CDR1 is LGHNA and CDR2 is YSLEER. This CDR3 has 13 residues. V was clipped by 3 bases and J by 7 bases, with 7 bases between them. CDR3 protein: CASSQLENSPLHF. The CDR3 region has the DNA TGCGCCAGCAGCCAGTTAGAGAATTCACCCCTCCACTTT.

This clonotype was seen a handful of times. V usage is TRBV20-1 and J usage is TRBJ2-7, with D perhaps assigned TRBD1 or TRBD2 (5 bases each). The CDR3 is 15 amino acids. Germline CDR1 is DFQATT and CDR2 is SNEGSKA (reference sequence). Trimming pared 1 base from V and 7 bases from J, leaving 20 bases between. The CDR3 is CSARGGIGVSREQYF. The CDR3 bases are TGCAGTGCTAGAGGGGGGATAGGAGTATCGCGTGAGCAGTACTTC.